This is a list of T cell receptor beta chains from one sample in a study of identical twins. One entry per CDR3 protein, called by TCRdb with MiXCR from the 5' RACE reads. This sample has about 150,000 distinct CDR3 sequences; under 4.5% occur once, and the top ten carry 8.1%. The specimen was memory T cells sorted from blood. The source is a man between 18 and 35 years old in good health. Both conserved end residues are part of each CDR3. The D gene is left open where the match is weak. Where a row states a size, it is once, few, many or the class of an expanded clone; other rows omit it.

CSFRGQKTEAFF | TGCAGCTTCCGAGGGCAGAAAACTGAAGCTTTCTTT | many | - | TRBV29-1 | 12 | TRBJ1-1
CATSRGTGQGMETQYF | TGTGCCACCAGCAGAGGAACGGGACAGGGGATGGAGACCCAGTACTTC | many | TRBD1 | TRBV15 | 16 | TRBJ2-5
CSASDSGRARSNEQFF | TGCAGTGCTAGTGATAGCGGGAGAGCCCGGAGCAATGAGCAGTTCTTC | - | TRBD2 | TRBV20-1 | 16 | TRBJ2-1
CASSLSAGGSTDTQYF | TGTGCCAGCAGCTTATCGGCGGGAGGGAGCACAGATACGCAGTATTTT | many | TRBD2 | TRBV11-2 | 16 | TRBJ2-3
CASSFPGLGYTF | TGTGCCAGCAGTTTCCCCGGTTTAGGCTACACCTTC | many | - | TRBV12-3/TRBV12-4 | 12 | TRBJ1-2
CASSKVTRDSSLGGTTNEKLFF | TGTGCCAGCAGCAAAGTGACCCGGGACAGCTCCCTAGGTGGTACAACTAATGAAAAACTGTTTTTT | few | - | TRBV21-1 | 22 | TRBJ1-4
CASRLPGEGGYTF | TGTGCCAGCAGACTGCCCGGGGAGGGTGGCTACACCTTC | many | - | TRBV6-2/TRBV6-3 | 13 | TRBJ1-2
CASSPGPQSYTQYF | TGTGCCAGCAGCCCGGGACCACAGTCATATACGCAGTATTTT | many | - | TRBV7-2 | 14 | TRBJ2-3
CASSHRGRQDQETQYF | TGTGCCAGCAGCCATAGGGGGCGACAGGACCAAGAGACCCAGTACTTC | - | - | TRBV21-1 | 16 | TRBJ2-5
CASSFPRAGTGPQETQYF | TGCGCCAGCAGCTTCCCGAGGGCCGGGACAGGGCCCCAAGAGACCCAGTACTTC | many | TRBD1 | TRBV5-1 | 18 | TRBJ2-5
CAIRAGLTNTGELFF | TGTGCCATCAGGGCGGGACTCACGAACACCGGGGAGCTGTTTTTT | many | - | TRBV10-3 | 15 | TRBJ2-2
CASSEQGYTGELFF | TGTGCCAGCAGCGAACAGGGATACACCGGGGAGCTGTTTTTT | many | - | TRBV9 | 14 | TRBJ2-2
CASTKSLGGRNEQFF | TGTGCCAGTACCAAGTCTCTGGGGGGGCGGAATGAGCAGTTCTTC | many | - | TRBV19 | 15 | TRBJ2-1
CSARIRAPQETQYF | TGCAGTGCGCGGATCCGGGCCCCCCAAGAGACCCAGTACTTC | few | - | TRBV20-1 | 14 | TRBJ2-5
CAWSAGIGANVLTF | TGTGCCTGGAGTGCAGGGATTGGGGCCAACGTCCTGACTTTC | many | - | TRBV30 | 14 | TRBJ2-6
CASKVSAMVVGYTF | TGTGCCAGCAAAGTCTCAGCGATGGTAGTCGGCTACACCTTC | many | - | TRBV3-1 | 14 | TRBJ1-2
CASSSGHSNQPQHF | TGTGCCAGCAGTTCCGGACACAGCAATCAGCCCCAGCATTTT | many | - | TRBV12-3/TRBV12-4 | 14 | TRBJ1-5
CASSEAGAGVYEQFF | TGTGCCAGCAGTGAGGCAGGGGCCGGGGTGTATGAGCAGTTCTTC | many | - | TRBV25-1 | 15 | TRBJ2-1
CASTGDSSSYNEQFF | TGTGCCAGCACCGGGGACTCCAGCTCCTACAATGAGCAGTTCTTC | many | - | TRBV2 | 15 | TRBJ2-1
CASSQEAGSTQYF | TGTGCCAGCAGCCAAGAAGCGGGGAGTACGCAGTATTTT | few | TRBD2 | TRBV3-1 | 13 | TRBJ2-3
CASAGLAGEETQYF | TGTGCCAGCGCGGGACTAGCGGGAGAAGAGACCCAGTACTTC | many | TRBD2 | TRBV5-4 | 14 | TRBJ2-5
CASSFRDSREQYF | TGTGCCAGCAGCTTCCGGGACAGCCGGGAGCAGTACTTC | many | TRBD1 | TRBV5-6 | 13 | TRBJ2-7
CAILGQGTTEAFF | TGTGCCATCCTCGGACAGGGGACCACTGAAGCTTTCTTT | many | TRBD1 | TRBV10-3 | 13 | TRBJ1-1
CASSFGTGGVYGYTF | TGCGCCAGCAGCTTTGGGACAGGGGGTGTTTATGGCTACACCTTC | many | TRBD1 | TRBV5-1 | 15 | TRBJ1-2
CSVENPFGETQYF | TGCAGCGTCGAGAACCCCTTCGGGGAGACCCAGTACTTC | many | - | TRBV29-1 | 13 | TRBJ2-5
CASSPGTGGQPQHF | TGTGCCAGTAGTCCGGGGACAGGGGGACAGCCCCAGCATTTT | many | TRBD1 | TRBV19 | 14 | TRBJ1-5
CASSAQGGSYNSPLHF | TGTGCCAGCAGCGCGCAGGGGGGTTCCTATAATTCACCCCTCCACTTT | - | TRBD1 | TRBV9 | 16 | TRBJ1-6
CASSLVGGFSGNTIYF | TGTGCCAGCAGCTTAGTGGGAGGCTTTTCTGGAAACACCATATATTTT | many | - | TRBV7-2 | 16 | TRBJ1-3
CSAGDRLIVRYTF | TGCAGTGCTGGGGACAGGCTCATTGTACGCTACACCTTC | many | TRBD1 | TRBV20-1 | 13 | TRBJ1-2
CATGSSTDTQYF | TGTGCCACGGGATCTAGCACAGATACGCAGTATTTT | many | - | TRBV12-3/TRBV12-4 | 12 | TRBJ2-3
CASSGSDRTGELFF | TGTGCCAGCAGCGGTTCGGATAGGACCGGGGAGCTGTTTTTT | many | - | TRBV9 | 14 | TRBJ2-2
CSAFKAGGADIQYF | TGCAGTGCGTTCAAAGCGGGAGGGGCAGACATTCAGTACTTC | many | TRBD2 | TRBV20-1 | 14 | TRBJ2-4
CASSGGKDEQFF | TGCGCCAGCAGCGGGGGAAAAGATGAGCAGTTCTTC | few | - | TRBV5-1 | 12 | TRBJ2-1
CASSLDTDF | TGTGCCAGCAGCTTAGACACGGACTTC | many | - | TRBV7-9 | 9 | TRBJ2-7
CASSAGRGWTGELFF | TGTGCCAGCAGCGCAGGGCGGGGTTGGACCGGGGAGCTGTTTTTT | few | - | TRBV7-2 | 15 | TRBJ2-2
CASSAAQGRETQYF | TGTGCCAGCAGTGCGGCACAGGGAAGAGAGACCCAGTACTTC | many | - | TRBV2 | 14 | TRBJ2-5
CASSRIGLTEQYF | TGTGCCAGCAGCCGCATAGGACTGACCGAGCAGTACTTC | many | - | TRBV7-2 | 13 | TRBJ2-7
CASSYSLAGAEDTQYF | TGTGCCAGCAGTTACTCATTAGCGGGAGCGGAAGATACGCAGTATTTT | few | TRBD2 | TRBV6-5 | 16 | TRBJ2-3
CASSPQTTSSGETQYF | TGTGCCAGCAGCCCCCAGACGACTAGCTCAGGAGAGACCCAGTACTTC | many | TRBD2 | TRBV6-1 | 16 | TRBJ2-5
CASSRGTSGDTQYF | TGCGCCAGCAGCCGGGGGACTAGCGGAGATACGCAGTATTTT | many | TRBD2 | TRBV4-1 | 14 | TRBJ2-3
CASSFHRGSMDTEAFF | TGTGCCAGCAGCTTTCACAGGGGGTCAATGGACACTGAAGCTTTCTTT | many | TRBD1 | TRBV7-2 | 16 | TRBJ1-1
CASSPPVKFEQYF | TGTGCCAGCTCACCACCGGTGAAGTTCGAGCAGTACTTC | many | - | TRBV18 | 13 | TRBJ2-7
CSVADRGNTEAFF | TGCAGCGTTGCCGACAGGGGAAACACTGAAGCTTTCTTT | many | TRBD1 | TRBV29-1 | 13 | TRBJ1-1
CASSQDSNTGRFF | TGTGCCAGCAGCCAGGACTCAAACACAGGTCGGTTCTTC | many | - | TRBV7-2 | 13 | TRBJ2-1
CASSKTGVSAQFF | TGTGCCAGCAGCAAAACAGGGGTTAGCGCGCAGTTCTTC | few | TRBD1 | TRBV7-9 | 13 | TRBJ2-1
CASGREGATYEQYF | TGTGCCAGCGGAAGAGAGGGGGCGACCTACGAGCAGTACTTC | many | TRBD1 | TRBV7-8 | 14 | TRBJ2-7
CASSFVTGGVQPQHF | TGTGCCAGCAGTTTTGTTACAGGGGGTGTTCAGCCCCAGCATTTT | many | TRBD1 | TRBV12-3/TRBV12-4 | 15 | TRBJ1-5
CASSLVWRAGGNGELFF | TGTGCCAGCAGCTTAGTTTGGCGGGCCGGAGGTAACGGGGAGCTGTTTTTT | few | - | TRBV7-2 | 17 | TRBJ2-2
CASSLQGSSYEQYF | TGTGCCAGCAGCTTGCAGGGAAGCTCGTACGAGCAGTACTTC | many | - | TRBV7-2 | 14 | TRBJ2-7
CASSERGGDREKLFF | TGTGCCAGCAGTGAACGTGGGGGGGACCGAGAAAAACTGTTTTTT | many | - | TRBV6-1 | 15 | TRBJ1-4
CASRSTGAVEAFF | TGTGCCAGCAGATCGACAGGGGCGGTTGAAGCTTTCTTT | many | TRBD1 | TRBV6-6 | 13 | TRBJ1-1
CASSQDISGARGYTF | TGCGCCAGCAGCCAAGATATATCAGGGGCGCGGGGCTACACCTTC | many | - | TRBV4-3 | 15 | TRBJ1-2
CASSHRRTGGFEQYF | TGTGCCAGCAGCCACAGGCGGACAGGGGGTTTCGAGCAGTACTTC | - | TRBD1 | TRBV7-8 | 15 | TRBJ2-7